The entry below gives a single T cell receptor beta chain sequence along with its context. CDR1 is KGHSH, CDR2 LQKENI, per germline. The CDR3 has 14 residues. V was cut by 6 bases and J by 5 bases, with 17 bases left in between. The repertoire was sequenced with immunoSEQ multiplex PCR; TCRdb's copy has only in-frame clones and lacks some. The sample has 490,000 or so clones; around 80% are singletons. These data come from a study of shared clonotypes between healthy human individuals. Sequenced: PBMCs. V usage is TRBV18 and J usage is TRBJ2-7; the D is unclear. The TCR sequence derives from a woman between 40 and 50 years old in good health. Some clones in this sample may be carry-over from other donors' samples. The CDR3 spells CASSPLVGLDEQYF. The DNA for the CDR3 is TGTGCCAGCTCCCCCCTGGTAGGTTTGGACGAGCAGTACTTC.